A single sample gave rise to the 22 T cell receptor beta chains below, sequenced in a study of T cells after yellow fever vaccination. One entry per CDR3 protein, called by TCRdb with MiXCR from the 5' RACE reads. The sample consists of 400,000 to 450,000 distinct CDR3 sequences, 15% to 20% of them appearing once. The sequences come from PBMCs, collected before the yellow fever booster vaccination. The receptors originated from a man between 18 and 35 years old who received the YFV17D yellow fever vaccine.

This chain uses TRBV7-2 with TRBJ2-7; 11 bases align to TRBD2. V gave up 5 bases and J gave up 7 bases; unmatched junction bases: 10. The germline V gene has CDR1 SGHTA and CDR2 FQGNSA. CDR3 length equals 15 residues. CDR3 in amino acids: CASSPNSGGAGEQYF. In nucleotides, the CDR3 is TGTGCCAGCAGCCCCAATAGCGGGGGGGCGGGGGAGCAGTACTTC. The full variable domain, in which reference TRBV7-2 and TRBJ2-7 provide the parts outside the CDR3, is GAGVSQSPSNKVTEKGKDVELRCDPISGHTALYWYRQSLGQGLEFLIYFQGNSAPDKSGLPSDRFSAERTGGSVSTLTIQRTQQEDSAVYLCASSPNSGGAGEQYFGPGTRLTVT.

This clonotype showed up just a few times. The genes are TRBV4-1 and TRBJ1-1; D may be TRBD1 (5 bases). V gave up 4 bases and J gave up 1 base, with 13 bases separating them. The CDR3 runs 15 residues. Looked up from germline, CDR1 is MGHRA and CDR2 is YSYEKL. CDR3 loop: CASSRGLTANTEAFF. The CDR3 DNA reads TGCGCCAGCAGCCGAGGGTTGACAGCGAACACTGAAGCTTTCTTT.

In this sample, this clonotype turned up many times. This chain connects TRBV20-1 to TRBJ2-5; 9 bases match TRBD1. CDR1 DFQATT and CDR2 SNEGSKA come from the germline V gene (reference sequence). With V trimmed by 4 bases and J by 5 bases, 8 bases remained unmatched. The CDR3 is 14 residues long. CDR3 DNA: TGCAGTGCTATGAACAGGGGGCGTGGGGAGACCCAGTACTTC. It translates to CSAMNRGRGETQYF.

The CDR3 DNA is TGTGCCGGGGGGGCCACACCGAACACCGGGGAGCTGTTTTTT. Translating gives CAGGATPNTGELFF. The gene calls are TRBV7-2 and TRBJ2-2; D may be TRBD2 (7 bases). V lost 11 bases, J lost 0 bases, and 13 bases lay in between. Germline lookup yields CDR1 SGHTA and CDR2 FQGNSA. This CDR3 is built from 14 residues.

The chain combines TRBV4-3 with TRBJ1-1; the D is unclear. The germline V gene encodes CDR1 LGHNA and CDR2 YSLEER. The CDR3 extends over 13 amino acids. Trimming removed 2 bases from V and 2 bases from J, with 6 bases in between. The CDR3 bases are TGCGCCAGCAGCCAACAGCCTAACACTGAAGCTTTCTTT. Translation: CASSQQPNTEAFF.

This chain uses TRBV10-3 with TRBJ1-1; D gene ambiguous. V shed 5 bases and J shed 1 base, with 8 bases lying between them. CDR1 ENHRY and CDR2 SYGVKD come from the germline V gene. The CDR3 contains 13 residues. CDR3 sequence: CAISSNSNTEAFF. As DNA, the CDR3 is TGTGCCATCAGTTCTAACTCGAACACTGAAGCTTTCTTT.

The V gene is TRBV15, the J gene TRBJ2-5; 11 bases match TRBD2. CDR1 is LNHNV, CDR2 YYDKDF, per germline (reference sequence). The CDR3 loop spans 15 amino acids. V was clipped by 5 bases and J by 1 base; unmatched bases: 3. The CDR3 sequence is CATSGGLAGQETQYF. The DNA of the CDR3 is TGTGCCACCAGCGGAGGACTAGCGGGCCAAGAGACCCAGTACTTC. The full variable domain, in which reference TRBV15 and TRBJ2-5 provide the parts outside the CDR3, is DAMVIQNPRYQVTQFGKPVTLSCSQTLNHNVMYWYQQKSSQAPKLLFHYYDKDFNNEADTPDNFQSRRPNTSFCFLDIRSPGLGDTAMYLCATSGGLAGQETQYFGPGTRLLVL.

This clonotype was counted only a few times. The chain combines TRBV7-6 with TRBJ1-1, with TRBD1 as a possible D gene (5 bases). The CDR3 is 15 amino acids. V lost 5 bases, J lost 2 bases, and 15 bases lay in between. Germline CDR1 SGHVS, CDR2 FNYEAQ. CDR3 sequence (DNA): TGTGCCAGCAGCCAAAGACGGGGGGGTAACACTGAAGCTTTCTTT. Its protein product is CASSQRRGGNTEAFF.

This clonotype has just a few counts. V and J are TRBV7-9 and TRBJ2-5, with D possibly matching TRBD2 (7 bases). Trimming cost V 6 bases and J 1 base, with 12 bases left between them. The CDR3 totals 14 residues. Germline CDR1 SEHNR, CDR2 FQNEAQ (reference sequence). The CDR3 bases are TGTGCCAGCAGACTTGGGGGGGCCCAAGAGACCCAGTACTTC. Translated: CASRLGGAQETQYF.

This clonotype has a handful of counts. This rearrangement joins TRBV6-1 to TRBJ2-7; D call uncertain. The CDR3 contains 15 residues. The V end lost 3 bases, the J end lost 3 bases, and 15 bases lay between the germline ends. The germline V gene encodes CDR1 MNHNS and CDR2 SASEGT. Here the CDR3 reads CASSDPSLRRYEQYV. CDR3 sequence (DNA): TGTGCCAGCAGTGACCCTAGTCTTCGGCGCTACGAGCAGTACGTC.

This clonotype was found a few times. The CDR3 loop is CASSSAGLGDGYTF. Here the CDR3 DNA reads TGTGCCAGCAGTTCCGCGGGGCTGGGGGATGGCTACACCTTC. The genes are TRBV28 and TRBJ1-2; D perhaps matches TRBD1 (5 bases). This CDR3 is 14 amino acids long. CDR1 is MDHEN and CDR2 is SYDVKM in the germline V gene. The V end was cut by 4 bases, the J end by 6 bases, with 15 bases between.

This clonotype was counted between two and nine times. CDR3 residues: CASSYSTGGGQFF. The CDR3 DNA sequence: TGTGCCAGCAGTTACTCGACGGGCGGCGGCCAGTTCTTC. This chain links TRBV6-5 with TRBJ2-1; D gene unclear. There are 13 residues in the CDR3. V was pared by 0 bases and J by 13 bases, with 13 bases between. Germline loops: CDR1 MNHEY, CDR2 SVGAGI.

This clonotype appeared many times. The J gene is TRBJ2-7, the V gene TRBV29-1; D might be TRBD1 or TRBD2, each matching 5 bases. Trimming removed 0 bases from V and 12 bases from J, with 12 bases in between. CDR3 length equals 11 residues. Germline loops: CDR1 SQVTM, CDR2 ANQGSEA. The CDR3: CSVEDQGVGYF. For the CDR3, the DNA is TGCAGCGTTGAAGATCAGGGAGTGGGGTACTTC.

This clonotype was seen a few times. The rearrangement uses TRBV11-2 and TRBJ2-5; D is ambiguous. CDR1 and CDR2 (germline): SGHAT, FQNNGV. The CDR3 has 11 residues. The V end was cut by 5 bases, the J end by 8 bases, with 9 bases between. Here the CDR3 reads CASSGSATQYF. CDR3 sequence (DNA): TGTGCCAGCAGCGGGTCCGCTACCCAGTACTTC.

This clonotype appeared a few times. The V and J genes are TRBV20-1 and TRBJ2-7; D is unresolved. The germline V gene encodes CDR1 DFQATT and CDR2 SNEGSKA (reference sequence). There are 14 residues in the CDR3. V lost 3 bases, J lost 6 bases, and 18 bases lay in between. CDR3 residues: CSASPPPHASEQYF. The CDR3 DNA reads TGCAGTGCTAGCCCCCCTCCTCATGCGTCCGAGCAGTACTTC.

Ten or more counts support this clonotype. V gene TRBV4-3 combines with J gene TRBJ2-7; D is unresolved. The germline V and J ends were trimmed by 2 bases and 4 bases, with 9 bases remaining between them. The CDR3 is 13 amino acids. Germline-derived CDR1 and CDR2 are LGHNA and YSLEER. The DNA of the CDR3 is TGCGCCAGCAGCCAAACCCTCCTTTACGAGCAGTACTTC. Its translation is CASSQTLLYEQYF.

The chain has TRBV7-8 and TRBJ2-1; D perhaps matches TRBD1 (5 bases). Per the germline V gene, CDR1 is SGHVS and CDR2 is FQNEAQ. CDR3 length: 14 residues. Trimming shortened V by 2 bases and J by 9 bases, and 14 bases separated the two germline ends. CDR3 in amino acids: CASSLIGADSEQFF. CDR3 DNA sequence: TGTGCCAGCAGCTTAATAGGGGCCGATAGTGAGCAGTTCTTC.

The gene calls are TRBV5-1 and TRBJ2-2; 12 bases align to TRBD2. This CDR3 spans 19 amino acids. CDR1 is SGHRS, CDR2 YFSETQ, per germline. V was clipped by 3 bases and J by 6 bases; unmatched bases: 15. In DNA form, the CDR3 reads TGCGCCAGCAGCTCGGAACTAGCGGGGGGACTTGGATCCGCCGGGGAGCTGTTTTTT. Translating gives CASSSELAGGLGSAGELFF.

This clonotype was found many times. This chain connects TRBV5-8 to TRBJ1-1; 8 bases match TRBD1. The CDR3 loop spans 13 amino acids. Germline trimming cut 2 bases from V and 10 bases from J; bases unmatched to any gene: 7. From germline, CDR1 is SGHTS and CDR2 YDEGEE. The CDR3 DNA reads TGTGCCAGCAGCTTTACAGGGGGATTAGGAGCTTTCTTT. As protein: CASSFTGGLGAFF.

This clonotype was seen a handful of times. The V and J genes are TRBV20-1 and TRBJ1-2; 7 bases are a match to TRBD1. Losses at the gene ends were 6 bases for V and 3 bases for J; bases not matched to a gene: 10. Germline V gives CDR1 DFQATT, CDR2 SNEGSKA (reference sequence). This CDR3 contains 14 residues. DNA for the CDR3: TGCAGTGCCTCAGAGGGGGCGTTCGACTATGGCTACACCTTC. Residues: CSASEGAFDYGYTF.

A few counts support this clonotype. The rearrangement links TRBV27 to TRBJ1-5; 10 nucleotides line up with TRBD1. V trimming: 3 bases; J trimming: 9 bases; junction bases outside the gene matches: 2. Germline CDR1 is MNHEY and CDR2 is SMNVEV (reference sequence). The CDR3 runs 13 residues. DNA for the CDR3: TGTGCCAGCAGTTTGACAGGGGGCAGGCCCCAGCATTTT. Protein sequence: CASSLTGGRPQHF.

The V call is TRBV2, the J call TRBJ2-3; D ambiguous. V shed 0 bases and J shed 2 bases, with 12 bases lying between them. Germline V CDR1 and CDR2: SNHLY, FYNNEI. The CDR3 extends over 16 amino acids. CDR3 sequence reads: CASSEAGLRDTDTQYF. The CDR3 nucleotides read TGTGCCAGCAGTGAAGCGGGGTTAAGGGACACAGATACGCAGTATTTT. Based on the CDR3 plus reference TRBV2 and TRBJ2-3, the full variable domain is EPEVTQTPSHQVTQMGQEVILRCVPISNHLYFYWYRQILGQKVEFLVSFYNNEISEKSEIFDDQFSVERPDGSNFTLKIRSTKLEDSAMYFCASSEAGLRDTDTQYFGPGTRLTVL.